Shown below are 10 T cell receptor beta chains from a single sample sequenced in a study of blood T cells in healthy people across ages. Combining a sample-barcoded 5' primer with a J-beta primer mix, a second PCR ran for roughly 7 to 12 cycles. TCRdb passed the 5' RACE reads through MiXCR, listing each CDR3 protein once. The data show hundreds of thousands of distinct CDR3 sequences, with 25% seen just once and around 9.2% held by the top ten. The same sample was also used in a study of T cells of mothers and their children.

The sample taken for sequencing was blood. The receptors here all came from a boy aged 5-17 years in good health.

V gene TRBV9 combines with J gene TRBJ2-2; D gene ambiguous. V was pared by 0 bases and J by 3 bases, with 12 bases between. The germline gives CDR1 SGDLS, CDR2 YYNGEE. This CDR3 has 16 residues. The CDR3 sequence is CASSVDGSSYTGELFF. The CDR3 DNA follows: TGTGCCAGCAGCGTAGATGGCAGTTCTTACACCGGGGAGCTGTTTTTT.

With regard to this clonotype: One junction end disagrees with the germline gene, perhaps due to a read error. The chain has TRBV10-3 and TRBJ2-5; D is possibly TRBD2 (7 bases). CDR3 length: 14 residues. CDR1 is ENHRY and CDR2 is SYGVKD in the germline V gene. CDR3 in amino acids: CAISDPGRGETQHF. The CDR3 nucleotides are TGTGCCATCAGTGATCCAGGGAGGGGGGAGACCCAGCACTTC.

This clonotype was counted between two and nine times. The V call is TRBV3-1, the J call TRBJ2-2, with 10 positions matching TRBD1. In germline, CDR1 is LGHDT, CDR2 YNNKEL (reference sequence). The CDR3 contains 16 residues. Trimming removed 1 base from V and 4 bases from J; junction bases left unmatched: 3. The CDR3 nucleotides read TGTGCCAGCAGCCAAGTCTGGACAGGGGGCACCGGGGAGCTGTTTTTT. Translating gives CASSQVWTGGTGELFF.

This clonotype was counted between two and nine times. The chain is built from TRBV12-3 or TRBV12-4 and TRBJ2-4; the D is unclear. V gave up 6 bases and J gave up 1 base, with 13 bases separating them. CDR3 length: 15 amino acids. CDR3 region: CASSRSADAKNIQYF. The DNA of the CDR3 is TGTGCCAGCAGCCGAAGCGCAGACGCCAAAAACATTCAGTACTTC.

The chain employs TRBV9 and TRBJ2-7; 9 bases are a match to TRBD2. The CDR3 runs to 14 residues. The V segment lost 4 bases and the J segment 6 bases; nucleotides outside the gene matches: 8. Germline V gene sequence: CDR1 SGDLS, CDR2 YYNGEE. The CDR3 DNA reads TGTGCCAGCAGCAGCCCAGCGGGAGGCTCCGAGCAGTACTTC. Translation gives CASSSPAGGSEQYF.

The chain recombines TRBV29-1 with TRBJ2-5, with 8 nucleotides matching TRBD2. The J call may be in error: the DNA end matches TRBJ2-1 better. The germline V gene has CDR1 SQVTM and CDR2 ANQGSEA. The CDR3 extends over 13 amino acids. DNA for the CDR3: TGCAGCGTTTTTAGCGGGATTTCAACCGAGCAGTTCTTC. This gives the protein CSVFSGISTEQFF.

This clonotype was detected a few times. V is TRBV4-1 and J is TRBJ2-5, with D perhaps matching TRBD2 (5 bases). Germline CDR1 reads MGHRA; CDR2 reads YSYEKL. There are 15 residues in the CDR3. The V end was cut by 5 bases, the J end by 5 bases, with 18 bases between. CDR3: CASSSEGAVLETQYF. In DNA form, the CDR3 reads TGCGCCAGCAGCTCAGAGGGAGCGGTATTGGAGACCCAGTACTTC.

This clonotype appeared a few times. The V call is TRBV29-1, the J call TRBJ2-1, with TRBD2 matching over 13 bases. The CDR3 consists of 15 residues. Germline CDR1 SQVTM, CDR2 ANQGSEA. V gave up 6 bases and J gave up 6 bases; unmatched junction bases: 8. DNA of the CDR3: TGCAGCGTCAGGACTAGCGGGAGTCCCGGCAATGAGCAGTTCTTC. This gives the protein CSVRTSGSPGNEQFF.

This clonotype was recorded a few times. The junction and the germline gene differ at one end; a read error may be behind it. The chain combines TRBV6-1 with TRBJ2-5; D not certain. Germline V lookup: CDR1 MNHNS, CDR2 SASEGT. The CDR3 has 13 residues. The CDR3 loop reads CASSLSPYNEQSF. The CDR3 DNA is TGTGCCAGCAGCCTCAGCCCATACAATGAGCAGTCCTTC.

In its sample, this clonotype was seen a few times. The chain recombines TRBV7-8 with TRBJ2-3, with D tentatively TRBD1 or TRBD2 (5 bases each). Trimming removed 1 base at V and 0 bases at J, with 11 bases between. The CDR3 totals 16 residues. The germline V gene has CDR1 SGHVS and CDR2 FQNEAQ. CDR3 amino acids: CASSLVVEGSTDTQYF. CDR3 DNA sequence: TGTGCCAGCAGCTTAGTTGTTGAGGGGAGCACAGATACGCAGTATTTT.